This T cell receptor (beta chain) is from a study of shared clonotypes between healthy human individuals (dated by TCRdb to the early 2020s). For the wider study: The cohort comprised a couple of women and a few men aged 18 to 49 years. For each donor, CD4 naive and CD4 memory were each run on three plates, CD8 naive on two plates, and CD8 memory on one plate. To estimate repertoire size and how much clonotypes are shared between individuals, the study performed deep sequencing of blood TCR repertoires from five healthy adults. Different laboratories and diverse techniques were used to prepare libraries and sequence TCR repertoires, to increase sequencing depth and limit assay-specific biases. Leukapheresis yielded between about 0.85 and 10 billion PBMCs per donor.

Concerning this clone itself: Its cognate antigen has yet to be identified. Per-base quality was not reported, and no clone a single base away is much larger than it.

The CDR3 runs 15 residues from the cysteine to the phenylalanine. Only the CDR3 part of the read is kept: 45 bases, read in frame from the first base. V was cut back by 5 bases and J by 3 bases, leaving a gap of 13 bases between them. CDR1 and CDR2, per the germline V gene, are SGHVS and FQNEAQ. The donors were healthy, HIV-negative adults who had no recently reported acute infections or vaccinations. Every donor was a Caucasian adult residing in Nashville, Tennessee, USA. Magnetic negative selection was used to enrich CD4+ T cells, after which naive cells were positively selected on CD45RA and the negative fraction became the memory subset. Blood was collected by leukapheresis, and PBMCs were isolated by Ficoll-Histopaque density gradient centrifugation and then cryopreserved in liquid nitrogen vapor phase. Analytical flow cytometry was used to check the purity and quantity of each magnetically sorted T cell population. Each sorted fraction had its genomic DNA isolated and then quantified by UV absorbance on a Nanodrop 2000c.

Using the deep immunoSEQ assay, multiplex PCR amplified TCR CDR3 regions from genomic DNA. Genomic DNA extracted from each cell subset was distributed evenly over all wells of several immunoSEQ 96-well plates, and each plate served as one replicate. For sorted subsets, 150 to 200 ng genomic DNA, equal to 30,000 to 35,000 T cell genomes, was loaded into each replicate PCR. Purified libraries were measured with a Qubit 3.0 fluorometer, size-checked on a Bioanalyzer 2100, and measured again with the KAPA Library Quantification kit. A separate single-read 150-cycle Illumina NextSeq 550 flow cell was used to sequence each immunoSEQ 96-well plate. Regarding the original processing steps: Because the immunoSEQ output included only junctional sequences and no quality scores, the filtering could not be the same as the filtering used for full-length reads. Sequences were annotated with PyIR, a Python wrapper for IgBLAST v1.9, and V/J genes and CDR3 were assigned using IMGT germline references. Any read was removed if the V/J assignment was weak (E-value above 1e-6), the CDR3 was missing, or the read contained stop codons, out-of-frame junctions, or ambiguous translated residues. A V3J clonotype was defined by an identical inferred V gene, J gene, and CDR3 amino acid sequence. Percentage overlap between repertoires was calculated by dividing the number of shared unique clonotypes by the size of the smaller repertoire. Three approaches were used to assess repertoire richness: RTK rarefaction, the Chao1 estimator, and Recon v2.1 estimates of unobserved clonotypes. Generation probabilities were computed with OLGA for all TCRbeta clonotypes obtained by the gDNA method from a few donors. TCRdb took this table from immuneACCESS and kept in-frame rearrangements with V and J called. Such tables lack part of the clones; where checked against another copy, unresolved V genes explain under half of the gap, and the rest is unexplained. V, J and clone size were drawn from that table, and D and trimming were deduced from the DNA. In all, the sample holds 2.3 million or so clones, and over 90% of those were seen once. The ten top clones hold around 0.4% of the sample.

Overall study outcomes, separate from this receptor: Larger estimated clonotype richness was generally found for naive subsets than for memory subsets. Compared with non-shared clonotypes, clonotypes shared by all four sorted-subset donors had higher generation probabilities. Pairwise subsampling indicated that sequencing depth was expected to affect the degree of clonotype sharing among donors. Incomplete sequencing was indicated by rarefaction of sorted-subset datasets, despite the large sequencing depth. Because the study included only a small number of donors, the genetic and exposure-history diversity represented was limited. Sampling was limited to blood, and TCR repertoires in tissue likely differ from TCR repertoires in blood. When several donors were compared, the shared fraction of clonotypes was about 5% for naive CD4, about 4% for naive CD8, more than 2% for memory CD4, and 0.4% for memory CD8.

The TCR originated in a man aged 18 to 35 in good health. Some clones in this sample may be carry-over from other donors' samples. Sample: naive CD4+ T cells from PBMCs. This sample's cell subset or site label indicates: CD45RA+ positively selected. The V gene is TRBV7-8 and the J gene is TRBJ2-2; the D gene is possibly TRBD1, with 6 bases matching. The DNA sequence is TGTGCCAGCAGCAATGACAGGCCGTACACCGGGGAGCTGTTTTTT. It codes for CASSNDRPYTGELFF.